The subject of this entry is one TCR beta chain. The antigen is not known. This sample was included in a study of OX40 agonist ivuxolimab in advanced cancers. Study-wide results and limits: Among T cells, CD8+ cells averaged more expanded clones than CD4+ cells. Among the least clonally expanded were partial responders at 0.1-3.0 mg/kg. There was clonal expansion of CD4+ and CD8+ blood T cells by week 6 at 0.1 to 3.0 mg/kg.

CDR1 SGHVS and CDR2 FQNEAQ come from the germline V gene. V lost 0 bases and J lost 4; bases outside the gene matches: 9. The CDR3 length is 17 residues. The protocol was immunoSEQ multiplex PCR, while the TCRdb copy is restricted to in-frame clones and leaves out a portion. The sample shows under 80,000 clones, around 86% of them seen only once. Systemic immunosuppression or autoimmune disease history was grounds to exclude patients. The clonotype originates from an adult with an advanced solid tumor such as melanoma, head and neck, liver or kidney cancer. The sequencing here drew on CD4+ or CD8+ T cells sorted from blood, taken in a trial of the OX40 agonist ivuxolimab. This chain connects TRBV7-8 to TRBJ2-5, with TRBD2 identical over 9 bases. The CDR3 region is CASSLAQSGRNGETQYF. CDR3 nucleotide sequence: TGTGCCAGCAGCTTAGCGCAAAGCGGGAGGAACGGAGAGACCCAGTACTTC.